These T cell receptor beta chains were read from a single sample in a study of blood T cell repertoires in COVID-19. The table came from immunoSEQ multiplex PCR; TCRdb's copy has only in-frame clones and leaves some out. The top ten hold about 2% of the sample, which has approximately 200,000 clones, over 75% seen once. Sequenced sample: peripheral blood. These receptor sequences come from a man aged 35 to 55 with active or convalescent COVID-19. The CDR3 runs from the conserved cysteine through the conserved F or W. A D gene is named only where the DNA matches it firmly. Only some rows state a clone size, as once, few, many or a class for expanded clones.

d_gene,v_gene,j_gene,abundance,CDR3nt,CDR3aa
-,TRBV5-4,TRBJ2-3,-,TGTGCCAGCAGTAATATAAGCACAGATACGCAGTATTTT,CASSNISTDTQYF
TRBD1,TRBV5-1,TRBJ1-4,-,TGCGCCAGCAGCTTGGGGCCGGGACAGGGGATAGGAAATGAAAAACTGTTTTTT,CASSLGPGQGIGNEKLFF
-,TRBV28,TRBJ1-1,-,TGTGCCAGCAGTTTTAGGCGGCCGATGAACACTGAAGCTTTCTTT,CASSFRRPMNTEAFF
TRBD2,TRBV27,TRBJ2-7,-,TGTGCCAGCAGTCCCCGGACTAGCGGGGGGTCCTACGAGCAGTACTTC,CASSPRTSGGSYEQYF
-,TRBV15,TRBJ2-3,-,TGTGCCACCAGCACAGGGTTGGATACGCAGTATTTT,CATSTGLDTQYF
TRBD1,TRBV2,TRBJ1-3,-,TGTGCCAGTCGCCCCGGACAGGGGGCCTCCAAATATTTT,CASRPGQGASKYF
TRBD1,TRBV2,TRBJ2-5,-,TGTGCCAGCAGCCCACGGACAGGGGAGAGGCAGACCCAGTACTTC,CASSPRTGERQTQYF
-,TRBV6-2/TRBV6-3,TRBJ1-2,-,TGTGCCAGCAGTTACCCTCTTTGGAGGGGAGTTGGCTACACCTTC,CASSYPLWRGVGYTF
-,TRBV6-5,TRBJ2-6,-,TGTGCCAGCACCCTGGGGAGCTCTGGGGCCAACGTCCTGACTTTC,CASTLGSSGANVLTF
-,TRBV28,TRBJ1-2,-,TGTGCCAGCAGTTTACCGGGGGTACAATCCTATGGCTACACCTTC,CASSLPGVQSYGYTF
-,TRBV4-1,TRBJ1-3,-,TGCGCCAGCAGCCAAGATGGGGAGGGTATGGGAAACACCATATATTTT,CASSQDGEGMGNTIYF
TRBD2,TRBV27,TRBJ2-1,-,TGTGCCAGCAGTCCCTTTCTAGCGGGGGCCTCCTACAATGAGCAGTTCTTC,CASSPFLAGASYNEQFF
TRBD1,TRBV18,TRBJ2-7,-,TGTGCCAGCTCACCACGACAGGGGGTCTCCTACGAGCAGTACTTC,CASSPRQGVSYEQYF
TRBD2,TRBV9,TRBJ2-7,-,TGTGCCAGCAGCGTAGAGGTAACTAGCGGCGAGCAGTACTTC,CASSVEVTSGEQYF
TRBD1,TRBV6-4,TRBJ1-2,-,TGTGCCAGCAGGGATGAGGGGGTGACAGGGGGCCAGAGGAGCTATGGCTACACCTTC,CASRDEGVTGGQRSYGYTF
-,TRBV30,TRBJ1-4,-,TGTGCCTGGAGCTTCAGGGGAGCTCTGTTTTTT,CAWSFRGALFF
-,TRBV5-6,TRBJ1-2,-,TGTGCCAGCAGCTTGTACCCGATCGGGGGCTACACCTTC,CASSLYPIGGYTF
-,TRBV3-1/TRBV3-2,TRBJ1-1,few,TGTGCCAGCAGCCCCCGGGACTCTTCATTCGGCACTGAAGCTTTCTTT,CASSPRDSSFGTEAFF
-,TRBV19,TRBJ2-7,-,TGTGCCAGTAGTATACCCCTATCCTACGAGCAGTACTTC,CASSIPLSYEQYF
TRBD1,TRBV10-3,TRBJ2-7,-,TGTGCCATCAGTGACCTGACAGGGATCGAGCTCTACGAGCAGTACTTC,CAISDLTGIELYEQYF
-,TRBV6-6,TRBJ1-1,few,TGTGCCAGCAAGCTTACCTCGAACACTGAAGCTTTCTTT,CASKLTSNTEAFF
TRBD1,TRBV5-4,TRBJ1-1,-,TGTGCCAGCAGCTTGATCGGACAGGAGTTCGAACCTTTCTTT,CASSLIGQEFEPFF
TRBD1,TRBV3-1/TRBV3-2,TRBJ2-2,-,TGTGCCAGCAGCCATGCTATGACAGGGGGTATAACCGGGGAGCTGTTTTTT,CASSHAMTGGITGELFF
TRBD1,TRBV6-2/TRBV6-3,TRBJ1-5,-,TGTGCCAGCAGTTACACAGGGGCGAGCAATCAGCCCCAGCATTTT,CASSYTGASNQPQHF
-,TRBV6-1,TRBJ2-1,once,TGTGCCAGCAGTGAAGTTTCAGCAGGCTATAGCTCCTACAATGAGCAGTTCTTC,CASSEVSAGYSSYNEQFF
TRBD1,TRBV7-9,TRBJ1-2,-,TGTGCCAGCAGCCCGAGGGACAGGGCCTATGGCTACACCTTC,CASSPRDRAYGYTF
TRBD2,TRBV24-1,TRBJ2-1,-,TGTGCCACCACGACTAGCGGGGGAAATGAGCAGTTCTTC,CATTTSGGNEQFF